This T cell receptor (beta chain) stems from a study of cytomegalovirus exposure and HLA in healthy donors. A single count supports this clone. Its antigen is currently unknown. Study observations and caveats: Later analysis placed DRB1 highest and HLA-C lowest in TCR association rates, which differed by HLA locus.

The PCR contained 60 Vbeta and 13 Jbeta primers. Generated by immunoSEQ multiplex PCR, the TCRdb table keeps only in-frame clones and is missing some. The profile shows about 160,000 clones, approximately 85% of them singletons. The CDR3 extends over 13 amino acids. Per the germline V gene, CDR1 is MGHRA and CDR2 is YSYEKL. The V and J ends lost 0 bases and 7 bases respectively, with 9 bases between them. The sample was PBMCs. This receptor was obtained from a man aged 50-60 years in good health and CMV-seropositive. The rearrangement links TRBV4-1 to TRBJ1-2, with TRBD1 as a possible D gene (6 bases). This CDR3 is CASSQDARGGYTF. CDR3 DNA: TGCGCCAGCAGCCAAGACGCCAGGGGTGGCTACACCTTC.